One and the same sample provided the 8 T cell receptor beta chains below, sequenced in a study of blood T cell repertoires in COVID-19. Clones were read by immunoSEQ multiplex PCR, and TCRdb kept only the in-frame ones, dropping some. The table shows around 700,000 clones, with 80% to 90% occurring only once. The sequenced material came from peripheral blood. Every receptor here comes from a woman younger than 35 with acute or convalescent COVID-19.

The chain is built from TRBV19 and TRBJ2-5; 8 bases map to TRBD1. J was trimmed by 4 bases and V by 5 bases; bases with no gene match: 6. Germline loops: CDR1 LNHDA, CDR2 SQIVND (reference sequence). This CDR3 is 14 amino acids long. The CDR3 protein is CASSSRTGLETQYF. The CDR3 nucleotides are TGTGCCAGTAGTTCCCGGACAGGGCTAGAGACCCAGTACTTC.

The sample holds one count of this clone. The chain uses TRBV5-1 and TRBJ1-1, with a tentative D call TRBD1 (6 bases). Germline V gene sequence: CDR1 SGHRS, CDR2 YFSETQ. V gave up 3 bases and J gave up 3 bases, with 12 bases separating them. This CDR3 contains 14 residues. CDR3 DNA: TGCGCCAGCAGCTGGATACAGGGTGACACTGAAGCTTTCTTT. Translation gives CASSWIQGDTEAFF.

V usage is TRBV30 and J usage is TRBJ1-4; no clear D. V lost 2 bases and J lost 5, with 18 bases in between. The CDR3 is 16 residues long. CDR1 GTSNPN and CDR2 SVGIG come from the germline V gene (reference sequence). For the CDR3, the DNA is TGTGCCTGGAGTAAACCCGGGCCAGCGGGGAATGAAAAACTGTTTTTT. Protein product: CAWSKPGPAGNEKLFF.

The table lists this clone with a count of one. The genes are TRBV19 and TRBJ2-7, with D possibly matching TRBD1 (6 bases). The germline V gene has CDR1 LNHDA and CDR2 SQIVND (reference sequence). The CDR3 contains 17 residues. Trimming took off 3 bases at V and 9 bases at J, with 27 bases between the two ends. CDR3 nucleotides: TGTGCCAGTAGTATTCGTGTCGCGACAGGCTTTTCATTGGGGCAGTACTTC. This codes for CASSIRVATGFSLGQYF.

Here the CDR3 reads CASGLPRQGSYEQYF. The DNA for the CDR3 is TGTGCTAGTGGTTTGCCTAGACAGGGGTCTTACGAGCAGTACTTC. The chain couples TRBV12-5 to TRBJ2-7, with 8 bases identical to TRBD1. In germline, CDR1 is LGHNT, CDR2 FRNRAP. The length of the CDR3 is 15 residues. V gave up 2 bases and J gave up 4 bases; unmatched junction bases: 7.

The chain's CDR3 is CASSLATGGDGYTF. DNA for the CDR3: TGCGCCAGCAGCTTGGCAACAGGGGGGGATGGCTACACCTTC. The chain recombines TRBV5-1 with TRBJ1-2, with TRBD1 identical over 8 bases. Losses at the gene ends were 0 bases for V and 6 bases for J; bases not matched to a gene: 4. This CDR3 has 14 residues. Germline lookup yields CDR1 SGHRS and CDR2 YFSETQ.

The chain joins TRBV5-6 to TRBJ2-5; a weak D match, TRBD1 (6 bases). The V gene's germline CDR1 is SGHDT and CDR2 YYEEEE. This CDR3 is 14 amino acids long. With 0 bases removed from V and 7 bases from J, the gap between germline ends came to 13 bases. The CDR3 region has the DNA TGTGCCAGCAGCTTGGGGTTTGGGGGCGGGACCCAGTACTTC. As protein: CASSLGFGGGTQYF.

The chain couples TRBV18 to TRBJ1-4; D unresolved. This CDR3 is 14 amino acids long. Trimming left V 2 bases short and J 7 bases short, with 11 bases between. Germline V gene lookup returns CDR1 KGHSH and CDR2 LQKENI. This chain's CDR3 is CASSPGGDSEKLFF. The CDR3 region has the DNA TGTGCCAGCTCACCAGGAGGTGATTCTGAAAAACTGTTTTTT. Together with reference TRBV18 and TRBJ1-4, the CDR3 gives the full variable domain: NAGVMQNPRHLVRRRGQEARLRCSPMKGHSHVYWYRQLPEEGLKFMVYLQKENIIDESGMPKERFSAEFPKEGPSILRIQQVVRGDSAAYFCASSPGGDSEKLFFGSGTQLSVL.